The 11 T cell receptor beta chains reported below all come from one sample, sequenced in a study of blood T cell repertoires in COVID-19. Profiled with immunoSEQ multiplex PCR; TCRdb holds only in-frame clones, not every one. The table shows some 270,000 clones, with about nine tenths occurring only once. What was sequenced was PBMCs or T cells enriched from blood (not recorded which). These receptors came from an older woman who had recovered from COVID-19.

The chain joins TRBV28 to TRBJ1-1; D is unresolved. Per the germline V gene, CDR1 is MDHEN and CDR2 is SYDVKM. This CDR3 has 15 amino acids. Trimming shortened V by 7 bases and J by 2 bases, and 17 bases separated the two germline ends. DNA of the CDR3: TGTGCCAGCACCCTATGGAGGGAAAGAAACACTGAAGCTTTCTTT. Translating gives CASTLWRERNTEAFF.

The chain couples TRBV3-1 (or the pseudogene TRBV3-2) to TRBJ2-1; D unresolved. The CDR3 spans 12 residues. Trimming stripped 5 bases from V and 9 bases from J, with 11 bases between. The germline gives CDR1 LGHDT, CDR2 YNNKEL (reference sequence). The CDR3, as DNA: TGTGCCAGCAGCGTCGGAGCCCGTGAGCAGTTCTTC. Translation: CASSVGAREQFF.

This clone has only a few counts. This rearrangement joins TRBV28 to TRBJ1-2; D perhaps matches TRBD1 (6 bases). Germline V CDR1 and CDR2: MDHEN, SYDVKM. With 8 bases removed from V and 4 bases from J, the gap between germline ends came to 11 bases. CDR3 length: 12 residues. CDR3 sequence reads: CASYGTFYGYTF. The CDR3 bases are TGTGCCAGCTACGGGACATTCTATGGCTACACCTTC.

This sequence joins TRBV5-4 and TRBJ2-6, with D unresolved. V was shortened by 4 bases and J by 3 bases, with 5 bases between the two germline ends. This CDR3 contains 13 residues. Germline CDR1 SGHNT, CDR2 YYREEE (reference sequence). CDR3 nucleotides: TGTGCCAGCAGCCTGTTTGGGGCCAACGTCCTGACTTTC. Amino acids: CASSLFGANVLTF.

This chain links TRBV27 with TRBJ1-2; D is ambiguous. CDR1 and CDR2 (germline): MNHEY, SMNVEV (reference sequence). The germline V and J ends were trimmed by 2 bases and 4 bases, with 8 bases remaining between them. CDR3 length: 13 amino acids. The CDR3 region has the DNA TGTGCCAGCAGTTTAGGCGGATCCTATGGCTACACCTTC. Amino acids: CASSLGGSYGYTF.

The genes are TRBV30 and TRBJ1-3; D gene uncertain. V lost 4 bases, J lost 0 bases, and 7 bases lay in between. The CDR3 runs to 13 residues. Germline CDR1 is GTSNPN and CDR2 is SVGIG (reference sequence). This CDR3 is CAWIGNSGNTIYF. CDR3 sequence (DNA): TGTGCCTGGATTGGCAACTCTGGAAACACCATATATTTT.

The chain joins TRBV12-3 or TRBV12-4 to TRBJ1-5, with TRBD1 matching 7 bases. J lost 4 bases, V lost 5 bases, and 2 bases had no gene match. The length of the CDR3 is 13 residues. The CDR3 coding sequence is TGTGCCAGCAGTCAGACAGGGAATCAGCCCCAGCATTTT. It is translated as CASSQTGNQPQHF.

The chain is built from TRBV28 and TRBJ1-2; D is undetermined. Germline CDR1 is MDHEN and CDR2 is SYDVKM. The CDR3 is 13 amino acids. V lost 3 bases to trimming and J lost 4 bases, with 9 bases between them. As DNA, the CDR3 is TGTGCCAGCAGTTTTCCTTCCGTCTATGGCTACACCTTC. It codes for CASSFPSVYGYTF.

This clone was recorded a few times. V is TRBV2 and J is TRBJ1-5; 8 positions match TRBD1. CDR3 size: 14 residues. The ends lost 2 bases at V and 7 bases at J; junction bases unmatched: 4. Germline CDR1 is SNHLY and CDR2 is FYNNEI. In DNA form, the CDR3 reads TGTGCCAGCAGTGAATTGACAGGGGACCAGCCCCAGCATTTT. Encoded protein: CASSELTGDQPQHF.

V usage is TRBV7-8 and J usage is TRBJ2-2, with 15 bases fitting TRBD2. Germline V gene data show CDR1 as SGHVS and CDR2 as FQNEAQ. The CDR3 runs 17 residues. The V segment lost 4 bases and the J segment 5 bases; nucleotides outside the gene matches: 5. CDR3 loop: CASSSGGLAGGTGELFF. The CDR3, as DNA: TGTGCCAGCAGCTCGGGGGGACTAGCGGGAGGTACCGGGGAGCTGTTTTTT.

The chain has TRBV27 and TRBJ1-1, with a tentative D call TRBD1 (6 bases). The V gene lost 2 bases and the J gene lost 7 bases, with 11 bases spanning the gap. The CDR3 spans 13 residues. Germline V lookup: CDR1 MNHEY, CDR2 SMNVEV (reference sequence). The chain's CDR3 is CASSLRTAYEAFF. CDR3 nucleotides: TGTGCCAGCAGTTTACGGACAGCCTATGAAGCTTTCTTT.